The 29 T cell receptor beta chains in this list originate from one sample, sequenced in a study of early T cells in non-severe SARS-CoV-2 infection. In TCRdb, the 5' RACE reads were re-called with MiXCR into one record per CDR3 protein. Of approximately 67,000 distinct CDR3 sequences in the sample, roughly 10% are singletons; the top ten hold about 3.5%. Specimen: whole blood. The receptors here all came from an adult who was a healthcare worker with PCR-confirmed SARS-CoV-2 infection or an uninfected control (not recorded which).

This chain connects TRBV7-6 to TRBJ2-1; D possibly matches TRBD1 or TRBD2 (5 bases each). There are 12 residues in the CDR3. Trimming cost V 11 bases and J 0 bases, with 8 bases left between them. Germline V lookup: CDR1 SGHVS, CDR2 FNYEAQ. In DNA, the CDR3 is TGTGCCCCGGGGCGCTCCTACAATGAGCAGTTCTTC. It translates to CAPGRSYNEQFF.

The gene calls are TRBV12-3 or TRBV12-4 and TRBJ2-1; a possible D gene is TRBD2 (6 bases). This CDR3 spans 13 amino acids. V was clipped by 4 bases and J by 6 bases, with 10 bases between them. The DNA for the CDR3 is TGTGCCAGCAGTTCCATTAGCGGCAATGAGCAGTTCTTC. This translates into CASSSISGNEQFF.

The J gene is TRBJ2-3, the V gene TRBV20-1; tentatively, D is TRBD1 (5 bases). V lost 2 bases to trimming and J lost 0 bases, with 9 bases between them. This CDR3 is 14 amino acids long. The germline gives CDR1 DFQATT, CDR2 SNEGSKA (reference sequence). Here the CDR3 reads CSARNRPSTDTQYF. In nucleotides, the CDR3 is TGCAGTGCTAGAAACAGGCCAAGCACAGATACGCAGTATTTT.

This clonotype has a handful of counts. The V gene is TRBV21-1, the J gene TRBJ2-3; the table's D call of TRBD1 was not tested on the DNA. TRBV21-1 is described as a pseudogene. CDR3 length equals 18 residues. The DNA of the CDR3 is TGTGCCAGCAGCAGCACGAGCCAGGGGGCGGAACGGGAAGATACGCAGTATTTT. This codes for CASSSTSQGAEREDTQYF.

In its sample, this clonotype was seen a few times. The chain employs TRBV25-1 and TRBJ2-1; unclear D gene. Germline CDR1 and CDR2: MGHDK and SYGVNS. The ends were cut back, 6 bases at V and 0 bases at J, with 9 bases in the middle. The CDR3 runs 14 residues. The CDR3 spells CASSAPGSYNEQFF. The CDR3 DNA reads TGTGCCAGCAGCGCACCTGGCTCCTACAATGAGCAGTTCTTC.

Points on this clonotype: Possible read error: a much larger clone is one base away. The chain joins TRBV7-2 to TRBJ2-2; 13 bases map to TRBD2. The V and J ends lost 6 bases and 3 bases, in that order; junction bases with no gene match: 16. The CDR3 is made up of 20 amino acids. Germline values: CDR1 SGHTA, CDR2 FQGNSA. In DNA, the CDR3 is TGTGCCAGCAGTCCAAGGGTCACTAGCGGGAGGGCCTGGGACACCGGGGAGCTGTTTTTT. It codes for CASSPRVTSGRAWDTGELFF. Supplemented by reference TRBV7-2 and TRBJ2-2, the full variable domain reads GAGVSQSPSNKVTEKGKDVELRCDPISGHTALYWYRQSLGQGLEFLIYFQGNSAPDKSGLPSDRFSAERTGGSVSTLTIQRTQQEDSAVYLCASSPRVTSGRAWDTGELFFGEGSRLTVL.

V gene TRBV20-1 combines with J gene TRBJ1-4; D gene unclear. The V gene's germline CDR1 is DFQATT and CDR2 SNEGSKA (reference sequence). V dropped 6 bases and J dropped 5 bases, with 13 bases sitting between them. CDR3 size: 13 residues. The CDR3 nucleotides are TGCAGTGCCCTAGGAGTGCCAAATGAAAAACTGTTTTTT. It specifies CSALGVPNEKLFF.

Ten or more counts support this clonotype. The rearrangement joins TRBV20-1 to TRBJ1-1; the D gene is possibly TRBD1 (5 bases). Germline CDR1 reads DFQATT; CDR2 reads SNEGSKA (reference sequence). V lost 3 bases and J 5 bases, leaving 13 bases between the germline ends. This CDR3 region has 13 residues. DNA for the CDR3: TGCAGTGCTAGGAGGGGAGAGGGGACTGAAGCTTTCTTT. It translates to CSARRGEGTEAFF.

This clonotype has at least ten counts. The chain couples TRBV4-1 to TRBJ2-5, with no clear D. The CDR3 length is 15 residues. The V and J ends lost 4 bases and 2 bases respectively, with 14 bases between them. CDR1 and CDR2 (germline): MGHRA, YSYEKL. The CDR3 bases are TGCGCCAGCAGCCCCACCGGATTGGGGCAAGAGACCCAGTACTTC. Its protein product is CASSPTGLGQETQYF.

This sequence joins TRBV7-2 and TRBJ2-4; 10 positions agree with TRBD2. J was trimmed by 2 bases and V by 1 base; bases with no gene match: 2. Germline V lookup: CDR1 SGHTA, CDR2 FQGNSA. The CDR3 length is 16 residues. CDR3 region: CASSLVAGGTKNIQYF. DNA for the CDR3: TGTGCCAGCAGCTTAGTAGCGGGAGGTACCAAAAACATTCAGTACTTC.

CDR3 sequence (DNA): TGTGCCAGCTCACGGCTGCAGGGCGGCTCCTACAATGAGCAGTTCTTC. Translated, it gives CASSRLQGGSYNEQFF. The J gene is TRBJ2-1, the V gene TRBV18, with D possibly TRBD1 on 5 matching bases. The CDR3 consists of 16 residues. V was cut by 4 bases and J by 0 bases, with 13 bases left in between. Germline CDR1 is KGHSH and CDR2 is LQKENI.

This clonotype showed up just a few times. The CDR3 loop reads CASSTRGKDEQYF. The DNA of the CDR3 is TGTGCCAGCAGTACCAGGGGTAAGGACGAGCAGTACTTC. This rearrangement joins TRBV2 to TRBJ2-7; TRBD1 is a possible D gene (6 bases). Germline V gene lookup returns CDR1 SNHLY and CDR2 FYNNEI. The CDR3 runs to 13 residues. The V end was cut by 5 bases, the J end by 5 bases, with 13 bases between.

This clonotype was counted ten times or more. The V call is TRBV6-2 or TRBV6-3, the J call TRBJ2-1, with 9 bases identical to TRBD2. The V segment lost 5 bases and the J segment 12 bases; nucleotides outside the gene matches: 17. Per germline, CDR1 MNHEY and CDR2 SVGEGT. CDR3 length equals 16 residues. The CDR3 sequence is CASSLLAGREGSGQFF. Here the CDR3 DNA reads TGTGCCAGCAGTCTACTCGCTGGGCGGGAGGGATCCGGGCAGTTCTTC.

This clonotype came up a few times. V usage is TRBV11-2 and J usage is TRBJ2-2, with 7 positions matching TRBD2. Per the germline V gene, CDR1 is SGHAT and CDR2 is FQNNGV. This CDR3 contains 18 residues. V lost 4 bases, J lost 1 base, and 12 bases stayed unmatched. CDR3 sequence (DNA): TGTGCCAGCAGCTATCAAGAGTGGCGGGAGATGAACACCGGGGAGCTGTTTTTT. It is translated as CASSYQEWREMNTGELFF.

This clonotype was recorded many times. This chain joins TRBV27 and TRBJ2-1; TRBD2 matches 7 bases. The junction had 8 bases not matched to a gene; V was cut back by 2 bases and J by 7 bases. The CDR3 is 15 amino acids. Germline V gene lookup returns CDR1 MNHEY and CDR2 SMNVEV (reference sequence). The CDR3 region is CASSLAGRTRNEQFF. In nucleotides, the CDR3 is TGTGCCAGCAGTTTAGCCGGGAGGACGAGGAATGAGCAGTTCTTC.

This chain connects TRBV7-6 to TRBJ2-2; tentative D call: TRBD2 (6 bases). The CDR3 runs 14 residues. The V and J ends lost 5 bases and 5 bases respectively, with 12 bases between them. Germline CDR1 is SGHVS and CDR2 is FNYEAQ. CDR3 bases: TGTGCCAGCAGCCAACTGCGGGAAACCGGGGAGCTGTTTTTT. This gives the protein CASSQLRETGELFF.

The V gene is TRBV6-5, the J gene TRBJ2-3; D gene uncertain. CDR1 is MNHEY and CDR2 is SVGAGI in the germline V gene. The V end was cut by 0 bases, the J end by 2 bases, with 9 bases between. The CDR3 extends over 15 amino acids. The CDR3 sequence is CASSYSRRSTDTQYF. CDR3 bases: TGTGCCAGCAGTTACTCACGAAGGTCCACAGATACGCAGTATTTT.

This clonotype turned up a few times. This chain uses TRBV6-5 with TRBJ2-2; 12 nucleotides agree with TRBD1. The CDR3 spans 16 residues. CDR1 is MNHEY, CDR2 SVGAGI, per germline. V lost 6 bases to trimming and J lost 8 bases; unmatched junction nucleotides: 10. The CDR3 reads CASRPPGQGARGELFF. The CDR3 DNA reads as TGTGCCAGCAGGCCCCCGGGACAGGGGGCCAGAGGGGAGCTGTTTTTT.

Only a few counts were recorded for this clonotype. The rearrangement links TRBV4-2 to TRBJ2-2; no clear D. Trimming removed 4 bases at V and 3 bases at J, with 9 bases between. CDR1 is LGHNA and CDR2 is YNFKEQ in the germline V gene. This CDR3 has 14 amino acids. CDR3 region: CASSRPGDTGELFF. CDR3 nucleotides: TGTGCCAGCAGCCGTCCGGGTGACACCGGGGAGCTGTTTTTT.

The rearrangement joins TRBV28 to TRBJ2-2; TRBD2 matches 7 bases. Germline V gene sequence: CDR1 MDHEN, CDR2 SYDVKM. J gave up 7 bases and V 8 bases, and 13 bases lay outside the gene matches. The CDR3 extends over 15 amino acids. Here the CDR3 reads CASSFFGGRNGELFF. The DNA for the CDR3 is TGTGCCAGCTCGTTCTTCGGCGGGAGAAACGGGGAGCTGTTTTTT.

This clonotype was observed a few times. The chain links TRBV20-1 to TRBJ2-3, with 7 bases that match TRBD2. Germline loops: CDR1 DFQATT, CDR2 SNEGSKA (reference sequence). V gave up 3 bases and J gave up 2 bases; unmatched junction bases: 5. This CDR3 comprises 14 residues. The CDR3 nucleotides read TGCAGTGCTAGCTCAGCGGGGAACACAGATACGCAGTATTTT. Residues: CSASSAGNTDTQYF.

This clonotype was recorded many times. Written as DNA, the CDR3 is TGTGCCAGCAGCTCCCAAGGCACAGATACGCAGTATTTT. Protein product: CASSSQGTDTQYF. The V call is TRBV7-8, the J call TRBJ2-3; no clear D gene. The V end lost 4 bases, the J end lost 1 base, and 6 bases lay between the germline ends. CDR3 length equals 13 residues. Germline values: CDR1 SGHVS, CDR2 FQNEAQ.

This rearrangement joins TRBV27 to TRBJ2-1, with 10 bases aligning to TRBD1. The V and J ends lost 6 bases and 8 bases, in that order; junction bases with no gene match: 13. CDR3 length: 16 amino acids. Germline V gene lookup returns CDR1 MNHEY and CDR2 SMNVEV (reference sequence). CDR3 sequence (DNA): TGTGCCAGCAGCCTCCGGCCGGGACAGGGGTCCCATGAGCAGTTCTTC. Protein: CASSLRPGQGSHEQFF.

Within the sample, this clonotype is medium-sized. J is TRBJ2-2 and V is TRBV10-3; 15 bases fit TRBD2. Germline CDR1 is ENHRY and CDR2 is SYGVKD. V shed 10 bases and J 7 bases; nucleotides not matched to a gene: 4. This CDR3 is 14 amino acids long. The CDR3 region has the DNA TGTGCCACGTTGGGACTAGCGGGAGGCGGGGAGCTGTTTTTT. Translating gives CATLGLAGGGELFF.

The chain links TRBV6-5 to TRBJ2-7; perhaps D is TRBD1 or TRBD2 (6 bases each). Germline CDR1 MNHEY, CDR2 SVGAGI. The CDR3 has 15 amino acids. V was cut by 6 bases and J by 4 bases, with 19 bases left in between. The CDR3 nucleotides read TGTGCCAGCAGCCAAAGGGGGGCCAGCACTTACGAGCAGTACTTC. Its translation is CASSQRGASTYEQYF.

This chain joins TRBV28 and TRBJ2-1; no firm D call. Trimming stripped 6 bases from V and 6 bases from J, with 15 bases between. This CDR3 has 14 residues. CDR1 and CDR2 from the germline V gene are MDHEN and SYDVKM. The CDR3 sequence: CASSLFTPLNEQFF. DNA for the CDR3: TGTGCCAGCAGCCTATTTACACCCCTCAATGAGCAGTTCTTC.

This clonotype was observed a few times. The rearrangement joins TRBV20-1 to TRBJ2-7; TRBD2 is a possible D gene (6 bases). Between the trimmed V and J ends, which lost 0 bases and 3 bases, there was a span of 18 bases. Looked up from germline, CDR1 is DFQATT and CDR2 is SNEGSKA (reference sequence). The CDR3 runs 16 residues. The chain's CDR3 is CSARDLTGGVLYEQYF. The CDR3 DNA reads TGCAGTGCTAGAGATCTTACAGGAGGGGTCCTCTACGAGCAGTACTTC.

The J gene is TRBJ2-2, the V gene TRBV5-1; 9 positions match TRBD2. There are 19 residues in the CDR3. J lost 3 bases, V lost 3 bases, and 15 bases had no gene match. CDR1 is SGHRS and CDR2 is YFSETQ in the germline V gene. The CDR3 here is CASSSQAPAGGPYTGELFF. CDR3 bases: TGCGCCAGCAGCTCTCAAGCTCCCGCGGGAGGGCCTTACACCGGGGAGCTGTTTTTT.

The genes are TRBV20-1 and TRBJ2-1; 9 bases map to TRBD1. Germline-derived CDR1 and CDR2 are DFQATT and SNEGSKA (reference sequence). This CDR3 is built from 14 residues. The V segment lost 5 bases and the J segment 8 bases; nucleotides outside the gene matches: 10. CDR3 bases: TGCAGTGCTCCCGACAGGGGGGATATTTATGAGCAGTTCTTC. This gives the protein CSAPDRGDIYEQFF.